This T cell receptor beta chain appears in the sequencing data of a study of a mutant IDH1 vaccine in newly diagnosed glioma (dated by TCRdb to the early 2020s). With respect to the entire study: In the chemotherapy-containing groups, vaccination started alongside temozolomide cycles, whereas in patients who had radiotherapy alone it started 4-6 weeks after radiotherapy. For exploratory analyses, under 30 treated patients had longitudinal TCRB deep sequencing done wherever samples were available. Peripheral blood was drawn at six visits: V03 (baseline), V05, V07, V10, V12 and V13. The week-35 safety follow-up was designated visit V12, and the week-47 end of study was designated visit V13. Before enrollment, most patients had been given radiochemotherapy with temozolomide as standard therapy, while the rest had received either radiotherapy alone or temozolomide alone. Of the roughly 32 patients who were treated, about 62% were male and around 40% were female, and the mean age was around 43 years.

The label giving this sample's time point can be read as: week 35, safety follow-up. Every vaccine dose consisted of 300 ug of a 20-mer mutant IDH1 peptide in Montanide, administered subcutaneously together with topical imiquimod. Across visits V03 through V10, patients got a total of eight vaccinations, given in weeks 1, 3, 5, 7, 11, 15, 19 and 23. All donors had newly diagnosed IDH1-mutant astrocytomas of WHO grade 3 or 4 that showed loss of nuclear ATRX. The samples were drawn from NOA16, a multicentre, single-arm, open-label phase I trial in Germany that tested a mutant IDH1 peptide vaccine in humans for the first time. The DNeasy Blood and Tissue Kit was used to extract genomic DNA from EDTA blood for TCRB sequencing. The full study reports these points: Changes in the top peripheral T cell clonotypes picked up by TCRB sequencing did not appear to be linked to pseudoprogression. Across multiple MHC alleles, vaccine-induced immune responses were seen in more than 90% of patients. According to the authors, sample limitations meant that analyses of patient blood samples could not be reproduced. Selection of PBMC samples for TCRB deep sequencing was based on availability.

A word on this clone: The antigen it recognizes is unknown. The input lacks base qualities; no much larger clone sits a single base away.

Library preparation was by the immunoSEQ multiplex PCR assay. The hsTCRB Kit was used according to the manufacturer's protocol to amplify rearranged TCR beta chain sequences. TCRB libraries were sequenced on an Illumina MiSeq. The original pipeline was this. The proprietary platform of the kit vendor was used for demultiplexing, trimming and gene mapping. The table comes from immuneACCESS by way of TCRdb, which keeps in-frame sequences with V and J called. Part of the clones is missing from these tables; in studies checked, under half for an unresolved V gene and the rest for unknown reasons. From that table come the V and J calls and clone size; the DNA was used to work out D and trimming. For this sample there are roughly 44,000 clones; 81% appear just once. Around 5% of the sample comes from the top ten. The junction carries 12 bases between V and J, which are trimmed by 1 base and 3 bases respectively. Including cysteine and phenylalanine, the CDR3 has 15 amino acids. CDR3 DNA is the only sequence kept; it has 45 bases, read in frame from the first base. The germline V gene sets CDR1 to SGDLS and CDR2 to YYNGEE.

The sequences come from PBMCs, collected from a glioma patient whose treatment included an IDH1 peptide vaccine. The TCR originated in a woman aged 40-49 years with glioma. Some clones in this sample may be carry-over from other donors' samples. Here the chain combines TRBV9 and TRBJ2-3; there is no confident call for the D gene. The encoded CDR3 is CASSVLQMGTDTQYF. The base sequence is TGTGCCAGCAGCGTATTACAGATGGGGACAGATACGCAGTATTTT.